This record concerns one T cell receptor beta chain sequence. Libraries were prepared by immunoSEQ multiplex PCR; TCRdb keeps only in-frame clonotypes and omits some of them. The data hold 95,000 to 150,000 clones, with approximately 80% observed a single time. The sample belongs to a study of blood T cell repertoires in COVID-19. Study in general: Samples taken during acute and convalescent COVID-19 were collected in the United States, Italy and Spain.

CDR1 is LGHNA, CDR2 YSLEER, per germline. This CDR3 is 16 amino acids long. Trimming cost V 2 bases and J 4 bases; bases outside gene matches: 6. The clonotype comes from a human donor in a cohort sampled during active COVID-19. This chain links TRBV4-3 with TRBJ2-2; 8 bases match TRBD2. The sample was peripheral blood. The CDR3: CASSQRVAGGTGELFF. The CDR3 nucleotides are TGCGCCAGCAGCCAAAGGGTTGCGGGAGGCACCGGGGAGCTGTTTTTT.